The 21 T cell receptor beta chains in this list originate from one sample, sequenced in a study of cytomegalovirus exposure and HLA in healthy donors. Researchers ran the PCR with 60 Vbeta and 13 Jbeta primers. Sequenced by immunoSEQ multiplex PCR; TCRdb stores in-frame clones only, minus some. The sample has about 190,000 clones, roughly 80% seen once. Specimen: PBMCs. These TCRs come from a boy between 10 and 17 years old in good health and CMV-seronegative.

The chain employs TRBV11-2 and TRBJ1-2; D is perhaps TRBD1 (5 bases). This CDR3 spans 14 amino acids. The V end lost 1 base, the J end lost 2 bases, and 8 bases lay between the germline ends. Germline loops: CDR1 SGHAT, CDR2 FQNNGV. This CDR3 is CASSLVSGNYGYTF. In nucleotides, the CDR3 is TGTGCCAGCAGCTTAGTTTCAGGGAACTATGGCTACACCTTC.

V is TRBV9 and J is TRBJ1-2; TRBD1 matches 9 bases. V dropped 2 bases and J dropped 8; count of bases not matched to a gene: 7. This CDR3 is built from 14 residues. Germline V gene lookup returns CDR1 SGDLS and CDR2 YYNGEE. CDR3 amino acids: CASSVRTGGEGYTF. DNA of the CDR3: TGTGCCAGCAGCGTTCGAACAGGGGGCGAGGGCTACACCTTC.

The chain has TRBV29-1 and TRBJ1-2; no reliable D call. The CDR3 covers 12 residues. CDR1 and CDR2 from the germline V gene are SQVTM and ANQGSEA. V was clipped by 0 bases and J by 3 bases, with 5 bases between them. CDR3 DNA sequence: TGCAGCGTTGAAGACAGGCACTATGGCTACACCTTC. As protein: CSVEDRHYGYTF.

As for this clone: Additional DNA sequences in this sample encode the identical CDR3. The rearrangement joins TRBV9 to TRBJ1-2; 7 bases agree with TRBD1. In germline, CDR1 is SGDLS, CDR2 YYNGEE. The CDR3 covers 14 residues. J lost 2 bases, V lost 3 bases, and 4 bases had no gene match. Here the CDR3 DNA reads TGTGCCAGCAGCGCAGGACAGGCCAACTATGGCTACACCTTC. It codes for CASSAGQANYGYTF.

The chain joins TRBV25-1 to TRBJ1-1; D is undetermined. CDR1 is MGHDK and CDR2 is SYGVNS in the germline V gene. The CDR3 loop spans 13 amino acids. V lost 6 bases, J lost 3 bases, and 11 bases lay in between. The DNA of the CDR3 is TGTGCCAGCAGAGTAGTTCCCGACACTGAAGCTTTCTTT. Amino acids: CASRVVPDTEAFF.

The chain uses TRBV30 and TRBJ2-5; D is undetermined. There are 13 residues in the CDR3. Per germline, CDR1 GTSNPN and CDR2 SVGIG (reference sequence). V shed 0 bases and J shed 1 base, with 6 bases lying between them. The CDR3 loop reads CAWSVNFQETQYF. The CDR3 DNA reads TGTGCCTGGAGTGTGAACTTCCAAGAGACCCAGTACTTC.

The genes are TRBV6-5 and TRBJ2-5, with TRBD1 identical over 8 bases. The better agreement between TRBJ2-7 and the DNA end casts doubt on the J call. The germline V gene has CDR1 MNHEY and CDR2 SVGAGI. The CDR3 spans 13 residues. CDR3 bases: TGTGCCAGCAGGCGGACAGGGAACTACGAGCAGTACTTC. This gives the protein CASRRTGNYEQYF.

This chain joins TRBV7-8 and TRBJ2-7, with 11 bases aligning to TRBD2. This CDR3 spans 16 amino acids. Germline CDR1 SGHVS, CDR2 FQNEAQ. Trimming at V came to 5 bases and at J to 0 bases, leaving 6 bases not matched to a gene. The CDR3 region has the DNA TGTGCCAGCAGCCCAATAGCGGGAGGGACCTCCTACGAGCAGTACTTC. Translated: CASSPIAGGTSYEQYF.

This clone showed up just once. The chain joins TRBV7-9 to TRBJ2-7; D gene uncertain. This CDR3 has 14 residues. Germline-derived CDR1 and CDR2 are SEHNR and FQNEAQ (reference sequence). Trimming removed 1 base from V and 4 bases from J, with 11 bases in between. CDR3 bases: TGTGCCAGCAGCTTAGAGCCTTCGCCGTACGAGCAGTACTTC. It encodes CASSLEPSPYEQYF.

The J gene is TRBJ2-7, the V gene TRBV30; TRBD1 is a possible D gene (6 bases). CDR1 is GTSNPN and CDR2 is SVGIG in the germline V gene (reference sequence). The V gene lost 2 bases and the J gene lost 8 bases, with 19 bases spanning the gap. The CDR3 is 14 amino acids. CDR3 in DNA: TGTGCCTGGAGTATGGACAGTGATGTTACGAAGCAGTACTTC. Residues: CAWSMDSDVTKQYF.

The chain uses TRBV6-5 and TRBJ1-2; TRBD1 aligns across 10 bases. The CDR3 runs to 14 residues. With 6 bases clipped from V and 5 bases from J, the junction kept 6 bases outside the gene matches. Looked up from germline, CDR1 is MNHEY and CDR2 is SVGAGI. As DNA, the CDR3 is TGTGCCAGCAGCCACAGGGACAGGGGTTATGGCTACACCTTC. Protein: CASSHRDRGYGYTF.

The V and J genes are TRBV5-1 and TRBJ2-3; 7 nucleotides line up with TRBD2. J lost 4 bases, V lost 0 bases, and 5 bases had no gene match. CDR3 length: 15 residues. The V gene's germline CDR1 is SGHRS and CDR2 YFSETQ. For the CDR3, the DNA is TGCGCCAGCAGCTTGGGGGCGGGGGTCGCAGATACGCAGTATTTT. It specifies CASSLGAGVADTQYF.

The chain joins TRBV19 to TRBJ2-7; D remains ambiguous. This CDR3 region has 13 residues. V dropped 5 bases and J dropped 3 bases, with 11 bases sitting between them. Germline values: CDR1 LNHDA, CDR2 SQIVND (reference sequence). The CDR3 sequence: CASSFTTDYEQYF. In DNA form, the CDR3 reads TGTGCCAGTAGTTTCACTACCGACTACGAGCAGTACTTC. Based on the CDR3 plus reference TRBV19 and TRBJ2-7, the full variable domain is DGGITQSPKYLFRKEGQNVTLSCEQNLNHDAMYWYRQDPGQGLRLIYYSQIVNDFQKGDIAEGYSVSREKKESFPLTVTSAQKNPTAFYLCASSFTTDYEQYFGPGTRLTVT.

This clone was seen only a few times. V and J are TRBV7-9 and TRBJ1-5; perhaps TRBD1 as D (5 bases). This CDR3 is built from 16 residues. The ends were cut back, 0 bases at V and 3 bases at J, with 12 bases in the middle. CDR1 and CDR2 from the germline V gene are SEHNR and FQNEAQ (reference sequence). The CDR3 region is CASSLASGHLNQPQHF. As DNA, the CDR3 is TGTGCCAGCAGCTTAGCCTCAGGACACCTCAATCAGCCCCAGCATTTT.

The CDR3 DNA follows: TGTGCCAGCACCGGACAGGGGTTCGGTGGCTACACCTTC. As protein: CASTGQGFGGYTF. The chain has TRBV6-5 and TRBJ1-2; 9 nucleotides match TRBD1. The CDR3 loop spans 13 amino acids. V shed 7 bases and J 7 bases; nucleotides not matched to a gene: 7. Germline CDR1 MNHEY, CDR2 SVGAGI.

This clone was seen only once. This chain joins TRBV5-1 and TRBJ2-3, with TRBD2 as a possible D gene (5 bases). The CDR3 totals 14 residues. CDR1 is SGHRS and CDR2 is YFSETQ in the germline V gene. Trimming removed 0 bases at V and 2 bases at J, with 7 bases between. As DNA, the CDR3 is TGCGCCAGCAGCTTGGCCGGGAACACAGATACGCAGTATTTT. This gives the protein CASSLAGNTDTQYF.

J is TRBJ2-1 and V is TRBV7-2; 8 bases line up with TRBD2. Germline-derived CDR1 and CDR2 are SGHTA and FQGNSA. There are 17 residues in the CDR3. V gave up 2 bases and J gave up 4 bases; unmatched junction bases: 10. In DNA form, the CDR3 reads TGTGCCAGCAGCTTAATCGGGGGGGGGTCAGGTTACAATGAGCAGTTCTTC. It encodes CASSLIGGGSGYNEQFF.

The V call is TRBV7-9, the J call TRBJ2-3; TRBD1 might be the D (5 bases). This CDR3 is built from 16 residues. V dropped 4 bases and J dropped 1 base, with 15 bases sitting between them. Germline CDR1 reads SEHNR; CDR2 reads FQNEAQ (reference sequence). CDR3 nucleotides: TGTGCCAGCAGCTCCCAGACAGTCTTAGGCACAGATACGCAGTATTTT. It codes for CASSSQTVLGTDTQYF.

In DNA form, the CDR3 reads TGTGCCAGCAGCCCGCAGGAACATTTCTACGAGCAGTACTTC. This codes for CASSPQEHFYEQYF. V and J are TRBV7-9 and TRBJ2-7; D call uncertain. The CDR3 is 14 amino acids. With 5 bases removed from V and 3 bases from J, the gap between germline ends came to 14 bases. Germline V CDR1 and CDR2: SEHNR, FQNEAQ (reference sequence).

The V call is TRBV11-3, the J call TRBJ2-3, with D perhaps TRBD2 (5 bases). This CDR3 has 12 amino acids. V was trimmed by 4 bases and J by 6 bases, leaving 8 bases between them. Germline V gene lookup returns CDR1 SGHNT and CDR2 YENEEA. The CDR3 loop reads CASSSTGDTQYF. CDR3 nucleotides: TGTGCCAGCAGCTCCACGGGGGATACGCAGTATTTT.

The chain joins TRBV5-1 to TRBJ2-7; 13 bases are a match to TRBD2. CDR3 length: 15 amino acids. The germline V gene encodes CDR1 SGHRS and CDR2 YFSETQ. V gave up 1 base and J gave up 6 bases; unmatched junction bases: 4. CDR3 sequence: CASSLTSGGAGEQYF. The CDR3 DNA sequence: TGCGCCAGCAGCTTGACTAGCGGGGGGGCGGGCGAGCAGTACTTC.